Given below is one T cell receptor (beta chain) in context. As yet, its antigen is unknown. This record comes from a study of OX40 agonist ivuxolimab in advanced cancers. Study results and limitations: With doses of 0.1 to 3.0 mg/kg, CD4+ and CD8+ blood T cells had undergone clonal expansion by week 6.

The protocol was immunoSEQ multiplex PCR, while the TCRdb copy is restricted to in-frame clones and leaves out a portion. The sample has 45,000 to 60,000 clones, more than 65% seen once. This TCR came from an adult with an advanced solid tumor such as melanoma, head and neck, liver or kidney cancer. Specimen: CD4+ or CD8+ T cells sorted from blood, collected in a trial of the OX40 agonist ivuxolimab.

This CDR3 is CASSPGLTGELFF. CDR3 nucleotides: TGCGCCAGCAGCCCTGGGTTGACCGGGGAGCTGTTTTTT. The chain is built from TRBV5-1 and TRBJ2-2; no firm D call. Trimming stripped 4 bases from V and 5 bases from J, with 9 bases between. CDR1 and CDR2 (germline): SGHRS, YFSETQ. The CDR3 loop spans 13 amino acids.